These 23 T cell receptor beta chains were sequenced from one sample in a study of T cells in Graves' hyperthyroidism and ophthalmopathy. The investigators amplified TCR beta CDR3 regions from RNA transcripts. Initially, a first-round RT-PCR of the TCR CDR3 employed the HTBI primer set. One entry per CDR3 protein, called by TCRdb with MiXCR from the multiplex PCR reads. In the table there are hundreds of thousands of distinct CDR3 sequences, approximately 23% of which are singletons. The sequenced sample was blood. The receptors were sampled from a woman aged 65 to 85 with Graves' ophthalmopathy.

This clonotype showed up just a few times. The chain couples TRBV12-3 or TRBV12-4 to TRBJ1-2; D gene ambiguous. This CDR3 is built from 11 residues. The V end was cut by 3 bases, the J end by 7 bases, with 6 bases between. The CDR3 sequence: CASSLSLGYTF. The CDR3 region has the DNA TGTGCCAGCAGTTTGTCCCTTGGCTACACCTTC.

This clonotype was seen ten or more times. This chain joins TRBV2 and TRBJ1-5; 10 bases match TRBD1. In germline, CDR1 is SNHLY, CDR2 FYNNEI. J was trimmed by 7 bases and V by 4 bases; bases with no gene match: 7. The CDR3 sequence is 15 residues long. CDR3 region: CASSAQTGGVQPQHF. CDR3 coding DNA: TGTGCCAGCAGTGCCCAGACAGGGGGCGTGCAGCCCCAGCATTTT.

The chain employs TRBV7-9 and TRBJ2-1; no definite D call. The CDR3 totals 17 residues. Trimming pared 5 bases from V and 7 bases from J, leaving 24 bases between. The germline CDR1 and CDR2 sequences are SEHNR and FQNEAQ (reference sequence). The CDR3 nucleotides read TGTGCCAGCAGCCACCTCTTAGGACCGAGTTTTGAGAATGAGCAGTTCTTC. Protein product: CASSHLLGPSFENEQFF.

This rearrangement joins TRBV30 to TRBJ2-2; TRBD2 agrees at 8 bases. J gave up 5 bases and V 2 bases, and 7 bases lay outside the gene matches. Germline assignment: CDR1 GTSNPN and CDR2 SVGIG (reference sequence). The CDR3 has 15 amino acids. CDR3 residues: CAWSPRLARTGELFF. CDR3 nucleotide sequence: TGTGCCTGGAGTCCGAGACTAGCGAGGACCGGGGAGCTGTTTTTT. The full variable domain, in which reference TRBV30 and TRBJ2-2 provide the parts outside the CDR3, is SQTIHQWPATLVQPVGSPLSLECTVEGTSNPNLYWYRQAAGRGLQLLFYSVGIGQISSEVPQNLSASRPQDRQFILSSKKLLLSDSGFYLCAWSPRLARTGELFFGEGSRLTVL.

This clonotype was counted a few times. The V and J genes are TRBV6-2 or TRBV6-3 and TRBJ2-4; 12 bases align to TRBD2. This CDR3 is 20 amino acids long. With 6 bases clipped from V and 1 base from J, the junction kept 16 bases outside the gene matches. Germline CDR1 and CDR2: MNHEY and SVGEGT. The CDR3 protein is CASRQLAGGARGVAKNIQYF. As DNA, the CDR3 is TGTGCCAGCAGGCAACTAGCGGGAGGCGCTCGCGGGGTGGCCAAAAACATTCAGTACTTC.

This clonotype was counted only a few times. The rearrangement uses TRBV19 and TRBJ2-3; 12 bases fit TRBD1. In germline, CDR1 is LNHDA, CDR2 SQIVND (reference sequence). Trimming at V came to 6 bases and at J to 1 base, leaving 8 bases not matched to a gene. This CDR3 has 17 amino acids. In DNA, the CDR3 is TGTGCCAGTAGGGGGGGGGACAGGGGGCTTCGCACAGATACGCAGTATTTT. It translates to CASRGGDRGLRTDTQYF.

This clonotype was found many times. J is TRBJ1-2 and V is TRBV28, with 7 positions matching TRBD1. This CDR3 spans 14 amino acids. The trim removed 6 bases at V and 2 bases at J, leaving 6 bases unmatched. CDR1 is MDHEN and CDR2 is SYDVKM in the germline V gene. The CDR3 loop reads CASSGQGQNYGYTF. DNA of the CDR3: TGTGCCAGCAGCGGGCAGGGACAGAACTATGGCTACACCTTC.

The V and J genes are TRBV20-1 and TRBJ1-4; D is undetermined. The V gene's germline CDR1 is DFQATT and CDR2 SNEGSKA (reference sequence). Trimming shortened V by 1 base and J by 8 bases, and 23 bases separated the two germline ends. This CDR3 is built from 17 residues. The DNA for the CDR3 is TGCAGTGCTAGAGTGAGTGGAGGGCGTGGATTGAACGAAAAACTGTTTTTT. This sequence encodes CSARVSGGRGLNEKLFF.

In its sample, this clonotype was seen many times. The V gene is TRBV7-2, the J gene TRBJ2-1; 7 bases line up with TRBD2. Germline values: CDR1 SGHTA, CDR2 FQGNSA. V lost 6 bases to trimming and J lost 8 bases; unmatched junction nucleotides: 10. The CDR3 sequence is 14 residues long. The CDR3: CASRVGGSGDEQFF. CDR3 DNA sequence: TGTGCCAGCAGGGTCGGGGGGAGTGGCGATGAGCAGTTCTTC.

Of note for this clonotype: Just one base apart from a much larger clone, this may be a read error. The rearrangement joins TRBV20-1 to TRBJ2-5, with 8 bases that match TRBD1. CDR1 and CDR2 from the germline V gene are DFQATT and SNEGSKA (reference sequence). CDR3 length: 14 residues. The CDR3 DNA is TGCGGTGCTGGCCGGGACAGGCTACAAGAGACCCAGTACTTC. Its translation: CGAGRDRLQETQYF.

The rearrangement joins TRBV20-1 to TRBJ1-2; 7 positions agree with TRBD1. The CDR3 runs 13 residues. CDR1 and CDR2 (germline): DFQATT, SNEGSKA (reference sequence). V was clipped by 6 bases and J by 3 bases; unmatched bases: 7. The CDR3 loop reads CSAKTGIHYGYTF. In nucleotides, the CDR3 is TGCAGTGCAAAGACAGGGATACACTATGGCTACACCTTC.

The chain employs TRBV24-1 and TRBJ2-5; 7 bases match TRBD1. CDR3 size: 16 residues. Trimming took 3 bases from V and 2 from J; bases not matched to a gene: 8. The germline gives CDR1 KGHDR, CDR2 SFDVKD. CDR3 sequence (DNA): TGTGCCACCAGTGATCCCCTAGGGACAGCACAAGAGACCCAGTACTTC. Translation gives CATSDPLGTAQETQYF.

This clonotype was recorded many times. The chain links TRBV5-1 to TRBJ1-1; D gene ambiguous. Germline V CDR1 and CDR2: SGHRS, YFSETQ. The V end was cut by 0 bases, the J end by 3 bases, with 6 bases between. The CDR3 is 13 amino acids. DNA of the CDR3: TGCGCCAGCAGCTTGGATCTGGACACTGAAGCTTTCTTT. Protein product: CASSLDLDTEAFF.

The J gene is TRBJ1-5, the V gene TRBV20-1; D remains unclear. CDR1 and CDR2 from the germline V gene are DFQATT and SNEGSKA (reference sequence). CDR3 size: 13 residues. Trimming pared 6 bases from V and 3 bases from J, leaving 12 bases between. CDR3 bases: TGCAGTGCCCCCTCGCGTTTCAATCAGCCCCAGCATTTT. Its protein is CSAPSRFNQPQHF.

As for this clonotype: A much larger clone lies a single base off, so this may be a read error. The chain employs TRBV2 and TRBJ1-1; D is unresolved. The CDR3 sequence is 13 residues long. The germline CDR1 and CDR2 sequences are SNHLY and FYNNEI. CDR3 amino acids: CASSEDWNTEALF. CDR3 DNA sequence: TGTGCCAGCAGTGAGGACTGGAACACTGAAGCTCTCTTT.

This clonotype appeared a few times. This chain uses TRBV15 with TRBJ2-7; maybe TRBD1 (6 bases). With 5 bases removed from V and 3 bases from J, the gap between germline ends came to 14 bases. CDR3 length: 14 residues. Germline-derived CDR1 and CDR2 are LNHNV and YYDKDF (reference sequence). The DNA for the CDR3 is TGTGCCACCAGCTGGGACAAGGGAAGCTACGAGCAGTACTTC. Translated, it gives CATSWDKGSYEQYF. Full variable domain (outside the CDR3, taken from reference TRBV15 and TRBJ2-7): DAMVIQNPRYQVTQFGKPVTLSCSQTLNHNVMYWYQQKSSQAPKLLFHYYDKDFNNEADTPDNFQSRRPNTSFCFLDIRSPGLGDTAMYLCATSWDKGSYEQYFGPGTRLTVT.

V gene TRBV7-2 combines with J gene TRBJ1-6, with a tentative D call TRBD1 (6 bases). From germline, CDR1 is SGHTA and CDR2 FQGNSA. CDR3 length: 16 residues. Trimming stripped 1 base from V and 6 bases from J, with 13 bases between. The CDR3 loop is CASSLVGGQINSPLHF. The CDR3 DNA reads as TGTGCCAGCAGCTTAGTCGGGGGGCAAATTAATTCACCCCTCCACTTT.

Written as DNA, the CDR3 is TGCGCCAGCAGCTTGGCGGGACAGGGGATCGGCTACACCTTC. Translating gives CASSLAGQGIGYTF. The J gene is TRBJ1-2, the V gene TRBV5-1, with 10 bases identical to TRBD1. The V and J ends lost 0 bases and 8 bases, in that order; junction bases with no gene match: 4. Germline values: CDR1 SGHRS, CDR2 YFSETQ. The CDR3 covers 14 residues.

The table lists this clonotype with a few counts. The gene calls are TRBV7-2 and TRBJ2-7; 12 bases agree with TRBD2. The CDR3 totals 17 residues. J gave up 4 bases and V 5 bases, and 12 bases lay outside the gene matches. The germline gives CDR1 SGHTA, CDR2 FQGNSA. The CDR3 loop is CASSATSGRYLGYEQYF. In DNA, the CDR3 is TGTGCCAGCAGCGCTACTAGCGGGAGGTACCTTGGTTACGAGCAGTACTTC.

V gene TRBV5-1 combines with J gene TRBJ2-1; TRBD1 matches 11 bases. The V and J ends lost 4 bases and 7 bases, in that order; junction bases with no gene match: 7. Germline V gives CDR1 SGHRS, CDR2 YFSETQ. This CDR3 is built from 15 residues. The CDR3 DNA follows: TGCGCCAGCAGCACCGGACAGGGGGCGCTGAATGAGCAGTTCTTC. Translation: CASSTGQGALNEQFF.

The CDR3 DNA reads TGTGCCAGCAGCTATAGCGACAGGAATTCACCCCTCCACTTT. This sequence encodes CASSYSDRNSPLHF. The genes are TRBV11-2 and TRBJ1-6, with D perhaps matching TRBD1 (6 bases). Trimming left V 4 bases short and J 7 bases short, with 11 bases between. The germline CDR1 and CDR2 sequences are SGHAT and FQNNGV. The CDR3 sequence is 14 residues long.

This rearrangement joins TRBV10-3 to TRBJ1-2; D not certain. Germline V CDR1 and CDR2: ENHRY, SYGVKD. V was cut by 4 bases and J by 3 bases, with 12 bases left in between. There are 14 residues in the CDR3. In DNA form, the CDR3 reads TGTGCCATCAGTGGTCGAGAGAGAGACTATGGCTACACCTTC. Protein sequence: CAISGRERDYGYTF.

The chain links TRBV19 to TRBJ2-1; TRBD2 agrees at 7 bases. V trimming: 7 bases; J trimming: 3 bases; junction bases outside the gene matches: 9. Germline V lookup: CDR1 LNHDA, CDR2 SQIVND (reference sequence). The CDR3 runs to 15 residues. The CDR3 reads CASKGIAGFYNEQFF. For the CDR3, the DNA is TGTGCCAGTAAGGGAATAGCGGGTTTCTACAATGAGCAGTTCTTC.